The 5 T cell receptor beta chains listed next were all sequenced from one sample in a study of TIL therapy for anti-PD-1-resistant metastatic lung cancer. The time point is: pre-treatment sample, taken before nivolumab and TIL therapy. Sequencing used immunoSEQ v3. Measured with immunoSEQ multiplex PCR; TCRdb has only the in-frame clones, and not every one. The sample yields about 46,000 clones, about 86% seen once. Sample: blood, taken at baseline. These receptors all stem from a person aged 25 to 80 with non-small cell lung cancer.

This chain joins TRBV7-9 and TRBJ2-7; no reliable D call. Between the trimmed V and J ends, which lost 5 bases and 6 bases, there was a span of 11 bases. Germline lookup yields CDR1 SEHNR and CDR2 FQNEAQ (reference sequence). The CDR3 runs 12 residues. The CDR3 sequence is CASSRIKGEQYF. CDR3 sequence (DNA): TGTGCCAGCAGCCGAATTAAAGGCGAGCAGTACTTC.

The chain links TRBV28 to TRBJ2-2, with D possibly TRBD1 on 6 matching bases. Looked up from germline, CDR1 is MDHEN and CDR2 is SYDVKM. The V and J ends lost 6 bases and 1 base respectively, with 9 bases between them. The length of the CDR3 is 14 residues. The DNA for the CDR3 is TGTGCCAGCAGCCGGGGACAGAACACCGGGGAGCTGTTTTTT. The encoded protein is CASSRGQNTGELFF.

The chain uses TRBV6-2 or TRBV6-3 and TRBJ2-5; maybe TRBD1 (5 bases). Germline loops: CDR1 MNHEY, CDR2 SVGEGT. This CDR3 comprises 15 residues. The V end was cut by 2 bases, the J end by 1 base, with 11 bases between. DNA of the CDR3: TGTGCCAGCAGTTACCCGGCCAGGGTCCAAGAGACCCAGTACTTC. Protein sequence: CASSYPARVQETQYF.

This chain connects TRBV5-6 to TRBJ2-1; D may match TRBD1 or TRBD2 (5 bases each). Germline V gene lookup returns CDR1 SGHDT and CDR2 YYEEEE. The CDR3 is made up of 12 amino acids. Trimming took off 0 bases at V and 15 bases at J, with 13 bases between the two ends. DNA for the CDR3: TGTGCCAGCAGCTTGGAACGGGGCCGAGGGTTCTTC. It is translated as CASSLERGRGFF.

This clone was seen only once. CDR3 sequence (DNA): TGTGCCAGCAGCTTAGGAGCGGGGGGTAACTATGGCTACACCTTC. It yields the protein CASSLGAGGNYGYTF. The chain employs TRBV11-2 and TRBJ1-2; the D gene is possibly TRBD1 (5 bases). This CDR3 spans 15 amino acids. Germline V gene data show CDR1 as SGHAT and CDR2 as FQNNGV. The V and J ends lost 1 base and 1 base respectively, with 10 bases between them.